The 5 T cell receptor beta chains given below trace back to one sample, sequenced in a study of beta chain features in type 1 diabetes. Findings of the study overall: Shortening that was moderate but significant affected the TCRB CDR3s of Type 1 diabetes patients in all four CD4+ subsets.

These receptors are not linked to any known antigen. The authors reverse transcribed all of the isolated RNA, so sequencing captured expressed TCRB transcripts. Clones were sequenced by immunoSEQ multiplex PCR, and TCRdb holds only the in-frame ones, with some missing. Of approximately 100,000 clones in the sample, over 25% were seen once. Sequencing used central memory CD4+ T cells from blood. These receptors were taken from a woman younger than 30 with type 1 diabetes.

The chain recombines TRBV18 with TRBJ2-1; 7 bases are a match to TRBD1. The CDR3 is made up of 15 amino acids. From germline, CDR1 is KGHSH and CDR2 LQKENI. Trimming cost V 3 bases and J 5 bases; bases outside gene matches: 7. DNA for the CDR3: TGTGCCAGCTCACCTCAGGCGACAGGGAACAATGAGCAGTTCTTC. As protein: CASSPQATGNNEQFF.

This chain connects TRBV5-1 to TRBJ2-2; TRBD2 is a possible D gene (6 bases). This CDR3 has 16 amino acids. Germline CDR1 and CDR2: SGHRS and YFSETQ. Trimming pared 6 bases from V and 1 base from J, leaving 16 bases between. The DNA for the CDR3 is TGCGCCAGCACCTCCCCCGGAGGGGTGAACACCGGGGAGCTGTTTTTT. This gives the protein CASTSPGGVNTGELFF.

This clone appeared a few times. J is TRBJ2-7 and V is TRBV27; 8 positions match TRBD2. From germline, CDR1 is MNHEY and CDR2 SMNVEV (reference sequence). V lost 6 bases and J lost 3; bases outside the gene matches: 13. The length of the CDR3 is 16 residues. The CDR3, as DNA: TGTGCCAGCAGCGGGGGGGGATTTACAGGGAACTACGAGCAGTACTTC. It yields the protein CASSGGGFTGNYEQYF.

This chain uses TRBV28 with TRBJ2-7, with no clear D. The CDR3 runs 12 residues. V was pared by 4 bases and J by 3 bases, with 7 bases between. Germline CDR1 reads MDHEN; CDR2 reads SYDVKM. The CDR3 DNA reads TGTGCCAGCAGTTCCTACCTCTACGAGCAGTACTTC. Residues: CASSSYLYEQYF.

Here the CDR3 reads CASSPLRTGPATNEKLFF. CDR3 nucleotides: TGTGCCAGCTCACCCCTTCGGACAGGCCCTGCAACTAATGAAAAACTGTTTTTT. The rearrangement joins TRBV18 to TRBJ1-4, with 7 bases identical to TRBD1. J gave up 0 bases and V 3 bases, and 10 bases lay outside the gene matches. From germline, CDR1 is KGHSH and CDR2 LQKENI. The CDR3 spans 18 residues.